This T cell receptor beta chain was profiled in a study of cytomegalovirus exposure and HLA in healthy donors. Study-wide results and caveats: Specificity of three CMV-associated chains for CMV antigens was verified in vitro. Later examination showed HLA-associated TCR beta chains had greater clonal expansion than equally common others.

Healthy bone marrow donors made up the donors. The CDR3 is 15 residues long. Germline values: CDR1 MDHEN, CDR2 SYDVKM. With 7 bases removed from V and 1 base from J, the gap between germline ends came to 16 bases. In the PCR, 60 Vbeta and 13 Jbeta primers were used. Produced via immunoSEQ multiplex PCR; TCRdb's table is partial and in-frame only. The sample includes about 51,000 clones. About this clone: Its antigen is unidentified.

The material sequenced was PBMCs. This sequence joins TRBV28 and TRBJ1-1; a weak D match, TRBD1 (6 bases). The source is a female donor in good health and CMV-seronegative. The CDR3 sequence: CASTIGGATNTEAFF. In DNA, the CDR3 is TGTGCCAGCACCATTGGGGGGGCAACGAACACTGAAGCTTTCTTT.